This T cell receptor (beta chain) emerged from a study of T cells in Graves' hyperthyroidism and ophthalmopathy. Study-wide background: Before any treatment, at initial diagnosis, peripheral blood was collected.

The TCR beta CDR3 regions underwent amplification using RNA transcripts as the source. With the HTBI primer set, the TCR CDR3 went through a first round of RT-PCR. TCRdb analysed the multiplex PCR reads with MiXCR anew, one entry per CDR3 protein. Of about 500,000 distinct CDR3 sequences listed, about 16% were seen once; the top ten hold approximately 32%. Findings and caveats of the study: The majority of expanded thyroid clonotypes above 0.001 also appeared in blood.

This CDR3 contains 15 residues. CDR1 is LGHNA and CDR2 is YSLEER in the germline V gene. V gave up 0 bases and J gave up 5 bases, with 12 bases separating them. About this clonotype itself: Its antigen is as yet unknown.

Sequencing was performed on blood. This receptor was obtained from a woman aged 25 to 39 with Graves' ophthalmopathy. This chain uses TRBV4-3 with TRBJ2-3; D call uncertain. The DNA of the CDR3 is TGCGCCAGCAGCCAAGACGTTCTAGGGCAAGATACGCAGTATTTT. Translated, it gives CASSQDVLGQDTQYF.